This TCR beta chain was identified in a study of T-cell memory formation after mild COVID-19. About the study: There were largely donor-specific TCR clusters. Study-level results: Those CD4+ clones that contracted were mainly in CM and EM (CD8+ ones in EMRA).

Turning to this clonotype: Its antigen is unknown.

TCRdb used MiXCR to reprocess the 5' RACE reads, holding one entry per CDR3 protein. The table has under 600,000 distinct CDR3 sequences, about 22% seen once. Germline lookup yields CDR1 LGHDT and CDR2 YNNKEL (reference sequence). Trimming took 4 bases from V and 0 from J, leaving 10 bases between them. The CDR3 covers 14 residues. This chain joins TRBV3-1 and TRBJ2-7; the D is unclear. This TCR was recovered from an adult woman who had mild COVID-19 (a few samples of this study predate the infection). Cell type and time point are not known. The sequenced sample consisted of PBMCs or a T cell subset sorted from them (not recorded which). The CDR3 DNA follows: TGTGCCAGCAGCCCAATTTATAGCTCCTACGAGCAGTACTTC. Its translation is CASSPIYSSYEQYF.